The 18 T cell receptor beta chains presented below share a single source sample, sequenced in a study of long-term antiretroviral therapy in people with HIV (dated by TCRdb to between 2021 and 2024). The immunoSEQ hsTCRB v3.0 assay was used at survey level resolution to sequence the TRB variable region. TCRdb carries this immuneACCESS record with in-frame sequences only. Its versions omit some clonotypes, under half of them owing to an unresolved V gene in the studies checked, with the rest unexplained. For this sample there are some 28,000 clones; 90% to 95% appear just once. The ten largest make up 6.5% to 10% of the sample. The sequencing used unsorted PBMCs, collected 6 to 6.5 years after starting antiretroviral therapy. The receptor source for this set is a man under 40 with HIV.

The CDR3 DNA sequence: TGTGCCAGCAGCCAAATACTAGCGGGAGCGCATGAGCAGTTCTTC. Encoded protein: CASSQILAGAHEQFF. V is TRBV14 and J is TRBJ2-1; 11 nucleotides align to TRBD2. V lost 2 bases and J lost 8; bases outside the gene matches: 5. Germline CDR1 reads SGHDN; CDR2 reads FVKESK. The CDR3 is made up of 15 amino acids.

The J gene is TRBJ2-5, the V gene TRBV4-1; 9 nucleotides align to TRBD2. V lost 0 bases and J lost 1; bases outside the gene matches: 12. The CDR3 has 19 amino acids. Germline CDR1 is MGHRA and CDR2 is YSYEKL. CDR3 protein: CASSQDLTSGGPIQETQYF. DNA of the CDR3: TGCGCCAGCAGCCAAGATCTTACGAGCGGGGGGCCGATCCAAGAGACCCAGTACTTC.

The chain carries TRBV6-6 and TRBJ2-7, with D possibly TRBD2 on 6 matching bases. In germline, CDR1 is MNHNY, CDR2 SVGAGI (reference sequence). CDR3 size: 12 residues. V was trimmed by 5 bases and J by 3 bases, leaving 8 bases between them. The CDR3 spells CASSPGDYEQYF. In DNA, the CDR3 is TGTGCCAGCAGTCCGGGGGACTACGAGCAGTACTTC.

The CDR3 loop reads CSAAGTGAETQYF. CDR3 nucleotides: TGCAGCGCCGCCGGGACAGGGGCAGAGACCCAGTACTTC. This sequence joins TRBV29-1 and TRBJ2-5; 10 bases align to TRBD1. Trimming took 7 bases from V and 4 from J; bases not matched to a gene: 6. Germline-derived CDR1 and CDR2 are SQVTM and ANQGSEA. The CDR3 covers 13 residues.

In DNA form, the CDR3 reads TGTGCCAGCAGCCATATCTCCCGGGACAGGGCATCCTTTTCCAGCACAGATACGCAGTATTTT. Amino acids: CASSHISRDRASFSSTDTQYF. The V and J genes are TRBV7-8 and TRBJ2-3; 9 bases agree with TRBD1. The J segment lost 0 bases and the V segment lost 5 bases, leaving 21 bases of the junction unmatched. Germline CDR1 reads SGHVS; CDR2 reads FQNEAQ. The CDR3 is 21 residues long.

This clone has a single count. DNA for the CDR3: TGTGCCAGCAGCCAACTAGCAGACCACACAGATACGCAGTATTTT. Residues: CASSQLADHTDTQYF. The chain joins TRBV4-2 to TRBJ2-3; possibly TRBD2 for D (5 bases). Trimming removed 2 bases at V and 2 bases at J, with 11 bases between. Looked up from germline, CDR1 is LGHNA and CDR2 is YNFKEQ. This CDR3 is 15 amino acids long.

The CDR3 DNA reads as TGTGCCAGCAGCCCCCTGCCAGGGGGCGCAAAAGCTTTCTTT. This gives the protein CASSPLPGGAKAFF. The chain links TRBV6-6 to TRBJ1-1, with TRBD1 identical over 8 bases. Germline CDR1 and CDR2: MNHNY and SVGAGI (reference sequence). The CDR3 is 14 amino acids. V gave up 6 bases and J gave up 9 bases; unmatched junction bases: 12.

The count of this clone is one. The chain joins TRBV7-9 to TRBJ2-7, with a weak D call TRBD2 (6 bases). The CDR3 sequence is 16 residues long. V gave up 5 bases and J gave up 5 bases, with 22 bases separating them. Germline CDR1 and CDR2: SEHNR and FQNEAQ (reference sequence). The CDR3 DNA follows: TGTGCCAGCAGCCACCAGATTGCCTCGGGGGACGACGAGCAGTACTTC. This encodes CASSHQIASGDDEQYF.

V is TRBV5-1 and J is TRBJ1-2; D gene uncertain. Trimming removed 0 bases at V and 14 bases at J, with 11 bases between. CDR3 size: 11 residues. Germline CDR1 and CDR2: SGHRS and YFSETQ. CDR3 sequence: CASSLGGGQTF. The CDR3 bases are TGCGCCAGCAGCTTGGGGGGAGGGCAGACCTTC.

The V gene is TRBV29-1, the J gene TRBJ1-2, with D perhaps matching TRBD1 (5 bases). V dropped 0 bases and J dropped 4 bases, with 9 bases sitting between them. The CDR3 runs 13 residues. Germline CDR1 reads SQVTM; CDR2 reads ANQGSEA. This CDR3 reads CSVEDAGSYGYTF. The CDR3 DNA reads as TGCAGCGTTGAAGATGCAGGGAGCTATGGCTACACCTTC.

This clone was seen once. V usage is TRBV12-5 and J usage is TRBJ2-1; D not resolved. The CDR3 length is 12 residues. The V end lost 0 bases, the J end lost 3 bases, and 0 bases lay between the germline ends. Germline assignment: CDR1 LGHNT and CDR2 FRNRAP. The CDR3 reads CASGLVYNEQFF. In nucleotides, the CDR3 is TGTGCTAGTGGTTTGGTCTACAATGAGCAGTTCTTC.

The V call is TRBV7-9, the J call TRBJ1-2; D is perhaps TRBD1 (5 bases). The V gene lost 5 bases and the J gene lost 5 bases, with 24 bases spanning the gap. This CDR3 comprises 17 residues. Germline-derived CDR1 and CDR2 are SEHNR and FQNEAQ (reference sequence). The CDR3 DNA follows: TGTGCCAGCAGCCGATTCGGGGGGAGGGTGAAGGAATATGGCTACACCTTC. This encodes CASSRFGGRVKEYGYTF.

This clone is a singleton in its sample. This rearrangement joins TRBV15 to TRBJ1-5; possible D gene TRBD1, 6 bases. CDR3 length equals 14 residues. Germline CDR1 and CDR2: LNHNV and YYDKDF (reference sequence). Trimming cost V 0 bases and J 10 bases, with 13 bases left between them. The CDR3 reads CATSRDRGQSPQHF. The CDR3 DNA reads TGTGCCACCAGCAGAGATCGCGGACAGAGTCCCCAGCATTTT. Full variable domain (missing parts from reference TRBV15 and TRBJ1-5): DAMVIQNPRYQVTQFGKPVTLSCSQTLNHNVMYWYQQKSSQAPKLLFHYYDKDFNNEADTPDNFQSRRPNTSFCFLDIRSPGLGDTAMYLCATSRDRGQSPQHFGDGTRLSIL.

In this sample, this clone turned up once. The DNA of the CDR3 is TGTGCCAGCTCCGGCCAGCGGGGGGGCACAGATACGCAGTATTTT. Translated: CASSGQRGGTDTQYF. The chain is built from TRBV2 and TRBJ2-3; 9 bases fit TRBD2. J was trimmed by 1 base and V by 8 bases; bases with no gene match: 7. Germline V gene lookup returns CDR1 SNHLY and CDR2 FYNNEI. The CDR3 loop spans 15 amino acids.

J is TRBJ1-2 and V is TRBV9; D possibly corresponds to TRBD1 (5 bases). Germline V gene data show CDR1 as SGDLS and CDR2 as YYNGEE. V was shortened by 3 bases and J by 8 bases, with 14 bases between the two germline ends. The length of the CDR3 is 13 residues. CDR3 bases: TGTGCCAGCAGCGCCCGGACGGGGCTGGGCTACACCTTC. Its protein product is CASSARTGLGYTF.

This chain's CDR3 is CASMPTPVQETQYF. The CDR3 DNA reads as TGTGCCAGCATGCCCACACCAGTACAAGAGACCCAGTACTTC. The gene calls are TRBV7-2 and TRBJ2-5; D is unclear. V was cut by 7 bases and J by 2 bases, with 14 bases left in between. Germline V gene sequence: CDR1 SGHTA, CDR2 FQGNSA. This CDR3 region has 14 residues.

The CDR3 protein is CASSFLGGGRNYGYTF. The CDR3 region has the DNA TGTGCCAGCAGTTTTCTGGGGGGGGGACGGAACTATGGCTACACCTTC. The rearrangement joins TRBV28 to TRBJ1-2, with D tentatively TRBD1 (5 bases). Germline CDR1 MDHEN, CDR2 SYDVKM. The V end was cut by 3 bases, the J end by 2 bases, with 16 bases between. The CDR3 length is 16 residues.

The chain combines TRBV6-5 with TRBJ2-1; D is perhaps TRBD2 (5 bases). The CDR3 is 9 amino acids. Germline CDR1 and CDR2: MNHEY and SVGAGI. The CDR3 nucleotides are TGTGGAACTGGGAGTGAGCAGTTCTTC. This gives the protein CGTGSEQFF.